The clone carrying this T cell receptor (beta chain) showed up many times. TCRdb reprocessed the 5' RACE reads with MiXCR, giving one entry per CDR3 protein. This table holds 170,000 or so distinct CDR3 sequences, approximately 6.2% found once. The data were obtained in a study of T cells after yellow fever vaccination. The V gene's germline CDR1 is MNHEY and CDR2 SVGAGI. The V end lost 6 bases, the J end lost 3 bases, and 8 bases lay between the germline ends. The CDR3 runs to 12 residues. The V and J genes are TRBV6-5 and TRBJ1-2; D remains ambiguous. This specimen was CD4+ T cells sorted from PBMCs, taken on the day of the first yellow fever vaccination. The sequence was collected from a man between 18 and 29 years old who received the YFV17D yellow fever vaccine. The CDR3 here is CASSRGYYGYTF. In DNA form, the CDR3 reads TGTGCCAGCAGCCGGGGATACTATGGCTACACCTTC.